The 10 T cell receptor beta chains reported below all come from one sample, sequenced in a study of cytomegalovirus exposure and HLA in healthy donors. Vbeta (60) and Jbeta (13) primers were used in the PCR. Here immunoSEQ multiplex PCR was the method, and the copy in TCRdb shows in-frame clones only, minus some. The sample lists more than 150,000 clones; roughly 84% were seen once. Specimen: PBMCs. The receptors were gathered from a girl aged 2-10 years in good health and CMV-seropositive.

This chain uses TRBV6-6 with TRBJ1-4, with TRBD1 matching over 9 bases. Germline lookup yields CDR1 MNHNY and CDR2 SVGAGI (reference sequence). Trimming took 4 bases from V and 8 from J; bases not matched to a gene: 11. The CDR3 is 16 residues long. CDR3 sequence reads: CASSSEGQGLQEKLFF. The CDR3 DNA reads as TGTGCCAGCAGTTCGGAAGGACAGGGGTTACAAGAAAAACTGTTTTTT.

The chain uses TRBV28 and TRBJ2-7; 8 bases fit TRBD2. V dropped 6 bases and J dropped 0; count of bases not matched to a gene: 7. Germline CDR1 MDHEN, CDR2 SYDVKM. The CDR3 totals 15 residues. The CDR3 bases are TGTGCCAGCAGACCCGGGACTAGGGACTCCTACGAGCAGTACTTC. Translated: CASRPGTRDSYEQYF.

The chain employs TRBV7-9 and TRBJ2-5; 9 positions match TRBD1. CDR3 length: 16 amino acids. Germline V gives CDR1 SEHNR, CDR2 FQNEAQ (reference sequence). V dropped 5 bases and J dropped 4; count of bases not matched to a gene: 11. The CDR3 DNA reads TGTGCCAGCAGCCAATACAGGGGGCGGGTTGGAGAGACCCAGTACTTC. As protein: CASSQYRGRVGETQYF.

The V and J genes are TRBV28 and TRBJ2-7, with 9 bases aligning to TRBD1. The CDR3 consists of 12 residues. V shed 3 bases and J 9 bases; nucleotides not matched to a gene: 3. Germline-derived CDR1 and CDR2 are MDHEN and SYDVKM. This chain's CDR3 is CASSFADRGQYF. In nucleotides, the CDR3 is TGTGCCAGCAGTTTTGCGGACAGGGGGCAGTACTTC.

The chain has TRBV27 and TRBJ2-1; D might be TRBD1 (5 bases). CDR1 MNHEY and CDR2 SMNVEV come from the germline V gene (reference sequence). Between the trimmed V and J ends, which lost 3 bases and 6 bases, there was a span of 12 bases. The CDR3 has 14 residues. The CDR3 reads CASSLARQGNEQFF. The CDR3 DNA is TGTGCCAGCAGTTTGGCTCGGCAGGGCAATGAGCAGTTCTTC.

This rearrangement joins TRBV6-6 to TRBJ1-2; tentative D call: TRBD1 (5 bases). The CDR3 totals 16 residues. V lost 5 bases and J 3 bases, leaving 19 bases between the germline ends. Germline assignment: CDR1 MNHNY and CDR2 SVGAGI (reference sequence). The CDR3 region is CASSHNPARAYYGYTF. As DNA, the CDR3 is TGTGCCAGCAGTCACAACCCGGCCAGGGCGTACTATGGCTACACCTTC.

The chain recombines TRBV6-5 with TRBJ2-1; 9 positions match TRBD2. Per germline, CDR1 MNHEY and CDR2 SVGAGI. The CDR3 is made up of 15 amino acids. The V and J ends lost 6 bases and 6 bases, in that order; junction bases with no gene match: 9. The chain's CDR3 is CASSPQRGAPNEQFF. The DNA of the CDR3 is TGTGCCAGCAGCCCCCAGCGGGGGGCCCCCAATGAGCAGTTCTTC.

This CDR3 reads CSVEDRGNTIYF. In DNA form, the CDR3 reads TGCAGCGTTGAGGACAGAGGAAACACCATATATTTT. This chain uses TRBV29-1 with TRBJ1-3; tentative D call: TRBD1 (6 bases). CDR3 length equals 12 residues. Germline loops: CDR1 SQVTM, CDR2 ANQGSEA. The V and J ends lost 3 bases and 4 bases respectively, with 7 bases between them.

This rearrangement joins TRBV9 to TRBJ2-1, with TRBD2 matching over 11 bases. The trim removed 3 bases at V and 9 bases at J, leaving 8 bases unmatched. CDR3 length: 15 amino acids. Germline V gene lookup returns CDR1 SGDLS and CDR2 YYNGEE. The CDR3 loop reads CASSGIAGGPAEQFF. The CDR3 DNA follows: TGTGCCAGCAGCGGCATAGCGGGGGGGCCAGCTGAGCAGTTCTTC.

V and J are TRBV5-1 and TRBJ1-1; D is ambiguous. Trimming cost V 0 bases and J 5 bases, with 14 bases left between them. The germline CDR1 and CDR2 sequences are SGHRS and YFSETQ. The CDR3 is made up of 15 amino acids. CDR3 nucleotides: TGCGCCAGCAGCTTGGTCATCCGGGGAAGTACTGAAGCTTTCTTT. Its protein is CASSLVIRGSTEAFF.